These 19 T cell receptor beta chains originate from one sample sequenced in a study of cytomegalovirus exposure and HLA in healthy donors. The PCR employed 60 Vbeta primers together with 13 Jbeta primers. Sequenced by immunoSEQ multiplex PCR; TCRdb stores in-frame clones only, minus some. In the table there are 55,000 to 80,000 clones, approximately 78% of which are singletons. Sequences were obtained from PBMCs. The receptors stem from a man between 18 and 35 years old in good health and CMV-seronegative.

The chain recombines TRBV9 with TRBJ1-2; D is unresolved. Per the germline V gene, CDR1 is SGDLS and CDR2 is YYNGEE. V was cut by 0 bases and J by 2 bases, with 14 bases left in between. This CDR3 comprises 16 residues. The CDR3 region is CASSVDTSVINYGYTF. The DNA for the CDR3 is TGTGCCAGCAGCGTAGATACCAGCGTAATCAACTATGGCTACACCTTC.

The chain recombines TRBV5-1 with TRBJ2-3, with 10 bases aligning to TRBD2. This CDR3 is built from 16 residues. CDR1 is SGHRS, CDR2 YFSETQ, per germline. Trimming took 0 bases from V and 2 from J; bases not matched to a gene: 3. CDR3 DNA sequence: TGCGCCAGCAGCTTGGGACTAGCGGGTCACACAGATACGCAGTATTTT. Translated, it gives CASSLGLAGHTDTQYF.

This chain joins TRBV6-6 and TRBJ2-7; D remains unclear. The V gene lost 4 bases and the J gene lost 4 bases, with 5 bases spanning the gap. CDR3 length equals 11 residues. CDR1 MNHNY and CDR2 SVGAGI come from the germline V gene (reference sequence). CDR3 bases: TGTGCCAGCAGTTCTGTTTACGAGCAGTACTTC. Residues: CASSSVYEQYF.

The V gene is TRBV6-1, the J gene TRBJ1-1; D unresolved. Germline-derived CDR1 and CDR2 are MNHNS and SASEGT. This CDR3 spans 12 amino acids. With 7 bases removed from V and 4 bases from J, the gap between germline ends came to 10 bases. The chain's CDR3 is CASTRVGTEAFF. CDR3 nucleotide sequence: TGTGCCAGCACCCGGGTAGGCACTGAAGCTTTCTTT.

The chain uses TRBV6-6 and TRBJ1-5; TRBD1 is a possible D gene (6 bases). Germline lookup yields CDR1 MNHNY and CDR2 SVGAGI (reference sequence). Trimming cost V 2 bases and J 3 bases, with 11 bases left between them. The CDR3 totals 15 residues. CDR3 coding DNA: TGTGCCAGCAGTTACGGGCAGGGGTACAATCAGCCCCAGCATTTT. This encodes CASSYGQGYNQPQHF.

This chain connects TRBV6-6 to TRBJ2-5; D might be TRBD1 (6 bases). CDR3 length: 12 amino acids. Germline CDR1 and CDR2: MNHNY and SVGAGI (reference sequence). The CDR3 bases are TGTAGTACAGGGAAGTTCGGAGAGACCCAGTACTTC. Translated: CSTGKFGETQYF.

The rearrangement joins TRBV4-1 to TRBJ2-2; 15 bases are shared with TRBD2. Trimming removed 4 bases from V and 0 bases from J; junction bases left unmatched: 6. The CDR3 loop spans 19 amino acids. Germline-derived CDR1 and CDR2 are MGHRA and YSYEKL. In DNA form, the CDR3 reads TGCGCCAGCAGCCTCCTGGGACTAGCGGGAGGCTCGAACACCGGGGAGCTGTTTTTT. Translated, it gives CASSLLGLAGGSNTGELFF.

The genes are TRBV19 and TRBJ2-7; 10 nucleotides agree with TRBD1. J gave up 5 bases and V 4 bases, and 5 bases lay outside the gene matches. Germline V lookup: CDR1 LNHDA, CDR2 SQIVND (reference sequence). The CDR3 contains 14 residues. The CDR3 DNA reads TGTGCCAGTAGTAACCTTGGGACAGGGGACGAGCAGTACTTC. It is translated as CASSNLGTGDEQYF.

The chain combines TRBV19 with TRBJ2-5, with 9 bases fitting TRBD1. Trimming cost V 7 bases and J 2 bases; bases outside gene matches: 11. The CDR3 runs to 16 residues. Germline values: CDR1 LNHDA, CDR2 SQIVND (reference sequence). The CDR3 DNA reads as TGTGCCAGTAAACCCAGAAGACAGGGGGGTCAAGAGACCCAGTACTTC. Protein sequence: CASKPRRQGGQETQYF.

This chain uses TRBV7-2 with TRBJ2-5; D possibly corresponds to TRBD1 (7 bases). V shed 5 bases and J shed 4 bases, with 14 bases lying between them. CDR1 is SGHTA, CDR2 FQGNSA, per germline. There are 14 residues in the CDR3. This CDR3 reads CASSPGGTGETQYF. As DNA, the CDR3 is TGTGCCAGCAGCCCAGGGGGGACGGGAGAGACCCAGTACTTC.

Details on this clone: One junction end does not reproduce the germline sequence, and a read error may be involved. For the CDR3, the DNA is TGTGCTAGCAGCTTAGTCGGGGAGACTCTCTACTTC. Residues: CASSLVGETLYF. V is TRBV7-7 and J is TRBJ2-5, with a possible D match to TRBD2 (5 bases). Germline V CDR1 and CDR2: SSHAT, FNYEAQ (reference sequence). CDR3 length equals 12 residues.

This chain links TRBV30 with TRBJ1-5; 9 positions agree with TRBD1. CDR3 length: 13 residues. J was trimmed by 5 bases and V by 3 bases; bases with no gene match: 2. The germline V gene encodes CDR1 GTSNPN and CDR2 SVGIG (reference sequence). CDR3 nucleotides: TGTGCCTGGAGGGACAGGGGTGATCAGCCCCAGCATTTT. Translation gives CAWRDRGDQPQHF.

This chain uses TRBV18 with TRBJ2-2; a weak D match, TRBD1 (6 bases). The germline V and J ends were trimmed by 6 bases and 1 base, with 9 bases remaining between them. The CDR3 has 14 residues. Germline values: CDR1 KGHSH, CDR2 LQKENI. CDR3 DNA: TGTGCCAGCTCCCGGACAGTGAACACCGGGGAGCTGTTTTTT. The encoded protein is CASSRTVNTGELFF.

This chain joins TRBV4-2 and TRBJ2-5; 11 bases map to TRBD2. This CDR3 comprises 17 residues. Germline CDR1 and CDR2: LGHNA and YNFKEQ. Trimming at V came to 3 bases and at J to 0 bases, leaving 6 bases not matched to a gene. The CDR3 region is CASSQARTSGYQETQYF. DNA of the CDR3: TGTGCCAGCAGCCAGGCCCGGACTAGCGGGTACCAAGAGACCCAGTACTTC.

This sequence joins TRBV7-9 and TRBJ1-1; 7 nucleotides agree with TRBD1. CDR1 is SEHNR, CDR2 FQNEAQ, per germline (reference sequence). CDR3 length equals 15 residues. The trim removed 2 bases at V and 4 bases at J, leaving 7 bases unmatched. CDR3 DNA sequence: TGTGCCAGCAGCTTACAAAGACAGGGAAGCACTGAAGCTTTCTTT. Protein: CASSLQRQGSTEAFF.

This sequence joins TRBV7-9 and TRBJ2-4, with D possibly TRBD1 on 5 matching bases. The CDR3 is 17 residues long. Germline lookup yields CDR1 SEHNR and CDR2 FQNEAQ (reference sequence). V lost 2 bases and J 0 bases, leaving 14 bases between the germline ends. The CDR3 reads CASSLLTGTLAKNIQYF. CDR3 nucleotides: TGTGCCAGCAGCTTACTAACAGGAACACTAGCCAAAAACATTCAGTACTTC.

The genes are TRBV7-8 and TRBJ1-5, with 7 bases aligning to TRBD1. Germline CDR1 reads SGHVS; CDR2 reads FQNEAQ. CDR3 length: 14 residues. After removal of 0 bases from V and 6 bases from J, the junction contained 2 bases not matched to a gene. The CDR3 DNA reads as TGTGCCAGCAGCTTAGCCAGGGGGGTTCAGCCCCAGCATTTT. It specifies CASSLARGVQPQHF.

Only one count was recorded for this clone. J is TRBJ1-1 and V is TRBV6-1; no clear D. Germline CDR1 reads MNHNS; CDR2 reads SASEGT. This CDR3 contains 14 residues. Deletions cut 5 bases from V and 4 bases from J, with 14 bases between. The CDR3 region is CASSTVGEGTEAFF. In nucleotides, the CDR3 is TGTGCCAGCAGTACCGTCGGGGAGGGCACTGAAGCTTTCTTT.

The genes are TRBV28 and TRBJ1-4, with 7 bases lining up with TRBD1. V lost 2 bases and J lost 8; bases outside the gene matches: 8. From germline, CDR1 is MDHEN and CDR2 SYDVKM. The CDR3 covers 15 residues. The CDR3 DNA reads as TGTGCCAGCAGTTTAATGTCGACAGGGCAGGAAAAACTGTTTTTT. Translation: CASSLMSTGQEKLFF.